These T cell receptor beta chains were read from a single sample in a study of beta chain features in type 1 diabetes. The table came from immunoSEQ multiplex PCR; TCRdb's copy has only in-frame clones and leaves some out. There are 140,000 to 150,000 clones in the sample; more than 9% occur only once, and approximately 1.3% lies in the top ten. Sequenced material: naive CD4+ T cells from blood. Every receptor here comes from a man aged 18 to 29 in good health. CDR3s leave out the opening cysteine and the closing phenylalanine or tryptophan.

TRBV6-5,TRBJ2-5,ASSTRDRGETQY
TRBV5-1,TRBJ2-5,ASTSLVTSGGQETQY
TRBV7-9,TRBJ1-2,ASSFYVRGQGGYT
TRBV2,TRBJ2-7,ASSEGTENYEQY
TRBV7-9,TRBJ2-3,ASSYRTSGERDTQY
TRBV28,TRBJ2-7,ASSPQGAIDEQY
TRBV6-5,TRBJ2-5,ASSRGRETQY
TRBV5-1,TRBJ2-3,ASSSIRVDTQY
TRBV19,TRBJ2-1,ASTRLAGYNEQF
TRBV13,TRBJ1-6,ASSPRRGSYNSPLH
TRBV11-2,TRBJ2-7,ASSLPPAGNYEQY
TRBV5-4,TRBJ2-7,ASSLGGAGGYEQY
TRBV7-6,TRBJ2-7,ASSWGLAGPREQY
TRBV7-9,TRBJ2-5,ASRGGVGETQY
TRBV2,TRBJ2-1,ASSDPGYNEQF
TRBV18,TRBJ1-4,ASSSGTDEKLF
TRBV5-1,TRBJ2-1,ASSLASSGGSYNEQF
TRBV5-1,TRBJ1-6,ASSPPGGSSYNSPLH
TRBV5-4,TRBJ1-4,ASSQTGTGDEKLF
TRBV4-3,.,ASSQDLTGTGVSEQY
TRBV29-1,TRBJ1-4,SVEAQGNEKLF
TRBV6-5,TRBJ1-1,ASRSDSGTEAF
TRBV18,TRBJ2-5,ASVETVQETQY
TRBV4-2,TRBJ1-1,ASSQPSSLNTEAF
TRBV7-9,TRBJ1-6,ASSFGTGDNSPLH
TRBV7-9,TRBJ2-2,ASSFRGRTTGELF
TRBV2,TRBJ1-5,ASSAGAPVNQPQH
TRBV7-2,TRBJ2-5,ASSLGQGETQY
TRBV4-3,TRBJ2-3,ASSQFGFGSGGPRTDTQY
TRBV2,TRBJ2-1,ARGLAGGGEQF
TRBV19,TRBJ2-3,ASSLGLAGATDTQY
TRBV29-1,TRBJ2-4,SVGDRSIAKNIQY
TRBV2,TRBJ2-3,ASSELSDTQY
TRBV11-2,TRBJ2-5,ASSLDPDRVETQY
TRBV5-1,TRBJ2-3,ASSSIAGTDTQY
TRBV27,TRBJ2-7,ASSLPYRDSGYEQY
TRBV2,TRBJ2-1,ASSGTLKDNEQF
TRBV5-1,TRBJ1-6,ASSEGTDRGRSPLH
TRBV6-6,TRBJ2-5,ASSRDFQETQY
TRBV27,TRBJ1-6,ASSLERRVNSPLH
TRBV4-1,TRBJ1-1,ASSQKPGTGNVDTEAF
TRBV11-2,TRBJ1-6,ASSPNIYNSPLH
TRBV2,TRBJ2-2,ASSEKRGGTGELF
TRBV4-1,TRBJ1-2,ASSQDRGTEANYGYT
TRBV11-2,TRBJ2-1,ASSRREGNEQF
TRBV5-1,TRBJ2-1,ASSLGQAYNEQF
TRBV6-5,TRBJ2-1,ASSPLNYNEQF
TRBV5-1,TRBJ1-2,ATSKGSVGYT
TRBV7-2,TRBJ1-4,ASSSGAFGEKLF
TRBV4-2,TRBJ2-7,ASSHVMMKGSEQY
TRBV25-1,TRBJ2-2,ASSDLRQGMIGELF
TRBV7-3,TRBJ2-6,ASSLTTASGANVLT
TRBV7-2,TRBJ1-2,ASSPTRQGARRDYGYT
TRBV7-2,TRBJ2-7,ASNPGQGSREQY
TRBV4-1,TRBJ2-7,ASSQEERVHEQY